These 30 T cell receptor beta chains were all obtained from the same sample, sequenced in a study of regulatory T cells in long-lasting Graves disease. Time point specified: persistent/refractory GD, antithyroid drugs over 5 years with positive TRAb. The TCR library used RNA extracted from PBMCs. Assembly of TCR beta libraries relied on iRepertoire HTBI primers together with Arm-PCR of CDR3 regions. TCRdb independently ran MiXCR on the multiplex PCR reads; one entry per CDR3 protein. There are around 430,000 distinct CDR3 sequences in the sample; roughly 23% occur only once, and around 13% lies in the top ten. The starting material was peripheral blood mononuclear cells (PBMCs), obtained when the disease was refractory, from a patient treated with antithyroid drugs. The receptor source for this set is a female donor with Graves disease.

V and J are TRBV29-1 and TRBJ1-2; D gene unclear. This CDR3 is 12 amino acids long. CDR1 and CDR2 from the germline V gene are SQVTM and ANQGSEA. V was clipped by 7 bases and J by 5 bases, with 14 bases between them. The CDR3 DNA sequence: TGCAGCGCTGCCGATTTTTTTTATGGCTACACCTTC. Encoded protein: CSAADFFYGYTF. Using reference TRBV29-1 and TRBJ1-2 for the parts outside the CDR3, the full variable domain is SAVISQKPSRDICQRGTSLTIQCQVDSQVTMMFWYRQQPGQSLTLIATANQGSEATYESGFVIDKFPISRPNLTFSTLTVSNMSPEDSSIYLCSAADFFYGYTFGSGTRLTVV.

This clonotype was seen ten or more times. The chain couples TRBV5-1 to TRBJ1-1, with a possible D match to TRBD1 (6 bases). Per the germline V gene, CDR1 is SGHRS and CDR2 is YFSETQ. V lost 3 bases, J lost 0 bases, and 9 bases lay in between. The CDR3 runs to 14 residues. CDR3 sequence reads: CASSWDTVNTEAFF. The CDR3 region has the DNA TGCGCCAGCAGCTGGGACACTGTGAACACTGAAGCTTTCTTT.

The table lists this clonotype with a few counts. The chain combines TRBV12-3 or TRBV12-4 with TRBJ2-2; D unclear. Trimming cost V 7 bases and J 4 bases, with 10 bases left between them. CDR3 length equals 13 residues. In DNA form, the CDR3 reads TGTGCCAGCAAGGGTCATAGCACCGGGGAGCTGTTTTTT. As protein: CASKGHSTGELFF.

The chain uses TRBV6-1 and TRBJ1-1, with D maybe TRBD1 (6 bases). Deletions cut 8 bases from V and 5 bases from J, with 15 bases between. The CDR3 covers 13 residues. Germline loops: CDR1 MNHNS, CDR2 SASEGT. This CDR3 reads CASSGGPGTEAFF. CDR3 coding DNA: TGTGCCAGCTCCGGGGGCCCGGGAACTGAAGCTTTCTTT.

The rearrangement joins TRBV7-9 to TRBJ2-7; 13 bases align to TRBD2. The CDR3 has 16 amino acids. Germline V gene lookup returns CDR1 SEHNR and CDR2 FQNEAQ (reference sequence). Trimming at V came to 5 bases and at J to 4 bases, leaving 8 bases not matched to a gene. The CDR3 DNA follows: TGTGCCAGCAGCCCGCGGACTAGCGGGAGTGATTACGAGCAGTACTTC. Translated: CASSPRTSGSDYEQYF.

V and J are TRBV12-3 or TRBV12-4 and TRBJ2-5; the D is unclear. The CDR3 sequence is 14 residues long. The V and J ends lost 6 bases and 3 bases respectively, with 14 bases between them. CDR3: CASRLESFEETQYF. The CDR3 DNA reads TGTGCCAGCAGGCTTGAGAGTTTTGAAGAGACCCAGTACTTC.

In regard to this clonotype: The conserved final phenylalanine or tryptophan is absent from the CDR3, which likely points to a read error. The chain employs TRBV3-1 and TRBJ1-1; D ambiguous. Trimming pared 3 bases from V and 4 bases from J, leaving 3 bases between. This CDR3 region has 11 residues. Germline-derived CDR1 and CDR2 are LGHDT and YNNKEL (reference sequence). CDR3 region: CASSQGTEAFL. Here the CDR3 DNA reads TGTGCCAGCAGCCAGGGCACTGAAGCTTTCCTT.

The V and J genes are TRBV7-8 and TRBJ1-5, with no clear D. CDR1 is SGHVS and CDR2 is FQNEAQ in the germline V gene. The CDR3 length is 15 residues. V gave up 4 bases and J gave up 4 bases, with 14 bases separating them. The CDR3 region has the DNA TGTGCCAGCAGCTCGGTTGAGGGTACTAATCAGCCCCAGCATTTT. This codes for CASSSVEGTNQPQHF. Supplemented by reference TRBV7-8 and TRBJ1-5, the full variable domain reads GAGVSQSPRYKVAKRGQDVALRCDPISGHVSLFWYQQALGQGPEFLTYFQNEAQLDKSGLPSDRFFAERPEGSVSTLKIQRTQQEDSAVYLCASSSVEGTNQPQHFGDGTRLSIL.

The genes are TRBV24-1 and TRBJ2-7, with a weak D call TRBD2 (5 bases). Per germline, CDR1 KGHDR and CDR2 SFDVKD. This CDR3 has 14 residues. Trimming removed 4 bases at V and 4 bases at J, with 13 bases between. CDR3 in DNA: TGTGCCACCAGTGACCCTGGGCGAGGGTACGAGCAGTACTTC. Translating gives CATSDPGRGYEQYF.

This clonotype was detected many times. The chain combines TRBV10-2 with TRBJ2-7; no firm D call. Per the germline V gene, CDR1 is WSHSY and CDR2 is SAAADI. The CDR3 contains 13 residues. Trimming took off 2 bases at V and 4 bases at J, with 9 bases between the two ends. The CDR3 is CASSETARYEQYF. CDR3 bases: TGCGCCAGCAGTGAGACGGCCAGGTACGAGCAGTACTTC.

Turning to this clonotype: This may come from a read error, since a much larger clone is one base off. The chain uses TRBV29-1 and TRBJ2-7, with 7 bases fitting TRBD1. The CDR3 runs 13 residues. In germline, CDR1 is SQVTM, CDR2 ANQGSEA. J lost 6 bases, V lost 4 bases, and 9 bases had no gene match. CDR3 protein: CSVAGTDPSEQYF. The CDR3 nucleotides are TGCAGCGTTGCAGGGACAGACCCTTCCGAGCAGTACTTC.

In this sample, this clonotype turned up many times. Here the CDR3 reads CSARGQWEPQHF. Written as DNA, the CDR3 is TGCAGTGCTCGAGGGCAGTGGGAGCCCCAGCATTTT. J is TRBJ1-5 and V is TRBV20-1; D not certain. Germline values: CDR1 DFQATT, CDR2 SNEGSKA (reference sequence). Trimming removed 5 bases from V and 8 bases from J, with 13 bases in between. The CDR3 spans 12 residues.

The chain couples TRBV20-1 to TRBJ1-4, with D unresolved. The CDR3 is 13 residues long. CDR1 and CDR2 from the germline V gene are DFQATT and SNEGSKA (reference sequence). V lost 3 bases and J lost 7, with 12 bases in between. The CDR3 region has the DNA TGCAGTGCTAGGGACGGTCCGATTGAAAAACTGTTTTTT. Encoded protein: CSARDGPIEKLFF.

A few counts support this clonotype. The CDR3 DNA sequence: TGTGCCAGCAGCCAAGGCTTGCCTCCGGGGAGGGAGCAGTACTTC. This codes for CASSQGLPPGREQYF. The gene calls are TRBV14 and TRBJ2-7; maybe TRBD2 (6 bases). Germline lookup yields CDR1 SGHDN and CDR2 FVKESK. The CDR3 has 15 residues. Trimming took 1 base from V and 7 from J, leaving 17 bases between them.

This clonotype was counted at least ten times. The chain uses TRBV10-3 and TRBJ1-4; 7 bases line up with TRBD1. The CDR3 has 14 amino acids. V was pared by 7 bases and J by 8 bases, with 10 bases of the junction left unmatched. Germline V gene sequence: CDR1 ENHRY, CDR2 SYGVKD. CDR3 region: CAIKADREGEKLFF. CDR3 DNA sequence: TGTGCCATCAAGGCTGACAGGGAGGGCGAAAAACTGTTTTTT.

There are many counts of this clonotype. The V gene is TRBV12-3 or TRBV12-4, the J gene TRBJ1-4; D gene uncertain. The CDR3 is made up of 12 amino acids. The germline V and J ends were trimmed by 4 bases and 5 bases, with 5 bases remaining between them. CDR3: CASSYENEKLFF. The CDR3, as DNA: TGTGCCAGCAGTTATGAGAATGAAAAACTGTTTTTT.

About this clonotype: This may stem from a read error, because a much larger clone lies one nucleotide away. The V call is TRBV20-1, the J call TRBJ1-6; 9 bases are shared with TRBD1. This CDR3 region has 19 residues. The germline V gene encodes CDR1 DFQATT and CDR2 SNEGSKA (reference sequence). In DNA form, the CDR3 reads TGCAGTGCTAGAGATCCCAGCGGGACAGGGAAAGCCTATAATTCACCCCCCCACTTT. Encoded protein: CSARDPSGTGKAYNSPPHF.

This clonotype came up a few times. The chain carries TRBV28 and TRBJ2-3; D gene uncertain. This CDR3 region has 16 residues. CDR1 is MDHEN and CDR2 is SYDVKM in the germline V gene. V lost 4 bases and J lost 2, with 16 bases in between. The CDR3 loop reads CASSYLYPAPTDTQYF. In DNA, the CDR3 is TGTGCCAGCAGTTATCTCTACCCTGCCCCCACAGATACGCAGTATTTT.

The chain has TRBV5-1 and TRBJ1-1; D is uncertain. The germline CDR1 and CDR2 sequences are SGHRS and YFSETQ. The V and J ends lost 3 bases and 0 bases respectively, with 9 bases between them. This CDR3 is built from 14 residues. The CDR3 reads CASSSKQLNTEAFF. The CDR3 bases are TGCGCCAGCAGCTCTAAACAGTTGAACACTGAAGCTTTCTTT.

In the case of this clonotype: A read error is possible here, since a much larger clone lies one base away. V gene TRBV2 combines with J gene TRBJ1-5; D gene uncertain. The germline V gene encodes CDR1 SNHLY and CDR2 FYNNEI. This CDR3 is 17 amino acids long. This chain's CDR3 is CASNDIGSGVGNRPQHF. DNA for the CDR3: TGTGCCAGCAATGATATCGGCTCCGGGGTCGGCAATCGGCCCCAGCATTTT.

The chain combines TRBV3-2 with TRBJ1-5. TRBV3-2 is a pseudogene. The CDR3 length is 11 residues. Here the CDR3 DNA reads TGTGCCAGCAGCCAAGCGATTTCCCAGCATTTT. This gives the protein CASSQAISQHF.

Regarding this clonotype: Since the CDR3 does not end with the conserved phenylalanine or tryptophan, this likely comes from a read error. In nucleotides, the CDR3 is TGTGCCAGCAGCTCCGGGAGTGGCTACGAGCAGTACCTC. It specifies CASSSGSGYEQYL. The chain is built from TRBV7-6 and TRBJ2-7; TRBD2 might be the D (6 bases). Germline values: CDR1 SGHVS, CDR2 FNYEAQ. Trimming pared 4 bases from V and 3 bases from J, leaving 10 bases between. The CDR3 runs to 13 residues.

A few counts support this clonotype. Sequence at one end of the junction differs from germline and may be a read error. This chain connects TRBV12-3 or TRBV12-4 to TRBJ1-5, with D hard to call. The CDR3 covers 13 residues. The CDR3 sequence is CASKAALNQPQHF. The DNA for the CDR3 is TGTGCTAGCAAGGCAGCCCTTAATCAGCCCCAGCATTTT.

This clonotype showed up just a few times. V gene TRBV5-1 combines with J gene TRBJ1-1; tentative D call: TRBD1 (6 bases). CDR3 size: 16 residues. Germline V lookup: CDR1 SGHRS, CDR2 YFSETQ. With 4 bases removed from V and 0 bases from J, the gap between germline ends came to 16 bases. Here the CDR3 reads CASSAPKGDLNTEAFF. CDR3 in DNA: TGCGCCAGCAGCGCTCCCAAGGGGGACTTGAACACTGAAGCTTTCTTT. Variable domain in full (rest from reference TRBV5-1 and TRBJ1-1): KAGVTQTPRYLIKTRGQQVTLSCSPISGHRSVSWYQQTPGQGLQFLFEYFSETQRNKGNFPGRFSGRQFSNSRSEMNVSTLELGDSALYLCASSAPKGDLNTEAFFGQGTRLTVV.

This clonotype has a count of ten or more. The V gene is TRBV2, the J gene TRBJ1-6; 7 nucleotides match TRBD1. The CDR3 has 16 residues. Germline CDR1 is SNHLY and CDR2 is FYNNEI. After removal of 3 bases from V and 1 base from J, the junction contained 3 bases not matched to a gene. The CDR3 is CASSDRGFSYNSPLHF. As DNA, the CDR3 is TGTGCCAGCAGTGACAGGGGGTTTTCCTATAATTCACCCCTCCACTTT.

This clonotype was seen a handful of times. The gene calls are TRBV6-1 and TRBJ2-5, with 7 bases fitting TRBD1. The CDR3 spans 13 residues. V shed 6 bases and J 5 bases; nucleotides not matched to a gene: 6. Germline CDR1 MNHNS, CDR2 SASEGT. CDR3: CASRPTGLETQYF. In DNA form, the CDR3 reads TGTGCCAGCAGACCGACAGGGCTGGAGACCCAGTACTTC.

This clonotype was seen a handful of times. The chain recombines TRBV6-1 with TRBJ2-1, with D possibly matching TRBD1 (6 bases). The V gene lost 5 bases and the J gene lost 9 bases, with 17 bases spanning the gap. The germline V gene has CDR1 MNHNS and CDR2 SASEGT. This CDR3 is 14 amino acids long. CDR3 sequence reads: CASSYSSGVGEQFF. For the CDR3, the DNA is TGTGCCAGCAGTTACTCCTCAGGGGTGGGTGAGCAGTTCTTC.

This clonotype has at least ten counts. The genes are TRBV29-1 and TRBJ1-1; D perhaps matches TRBD1 (5 bases). V was cut by 6 bases and J by 1 base, with 12 bases left in between. CDR3 length: 13 amino acids. Germline V lookup: CDR1 SQVTM, CDR2 ANQGSEA. The CDR3: CSVTQGGNTEAFF. CDR3 nucleotide sequence: TGCAGCGTAACCCAGGGCGGGAACACTGAAGCTTTCTTT.

The genes are TRBV30 and TRBJ1-2, with D perhaps TRBD1 (5 bases). This CDR3 region has 12 residues. Germline CDR1 reads GTSNPN; CDR2 reads SVGIG (reference sequence). Trimming removed 1 base from V and 5 bases from J, with 8 bases in between. CDR3 sequence (DNA): TGTGCCTGGAGTGACGGGACTTATGGCTACACCTTC. Its protein is CAWSDGTYGYTF.

This chain links TRBV5-8 with TRBJ1-5; D uncertain. The V gene's germline CDR1 is SGHTS and CDR2 YDEGEE. The CDR3 runs to 13 residues. Trimming took 4 bases from V and 4 from J, leaving 9 bases between them. The CDR3 DNA reads TGTGCCAGCAGCCCAAACCCTAATCAGCCCCAGCATTTT. This translates into CASSPNPNQPQHF.